This record covers a single T cell receptor (beta chain). In the PCR, 60 Vbeta and 13 Jbeta primers were used. This table comes from immunoSEQ multiplex PCR, and its TCRdb copy is limited to in-frame clones, with some not included. Recorded for this sample: about 130,000 clones. This sample was taken from a study of cytomegalovirus exposure and HLA in healthy donors. Sequencing input: PBMCs. This TCR was sampled from a man in his forties in good health and CMV-seronegative.

CDR3 bases: TGTGCCAGCAGTTCGGGGCGGGAGGCTCTCTACGAGCAGTACTTC. This codes for CASSSGREALYEQYF. The chain has TRBV6-5 and TRBJ2-7; 8 bases align to TRBD2. Germline lookup yields CDR1 MNHEY and CDR2 SVGAGI. The CDR3 is 15 residues long. The V gene end was trimmed by 4 bases and the J gene end by 3 bases; junction bases not matched to a gene: 8.